This T cell receptor (beta chain) is drawn from a study of cytomegalovirus exposure and HLA in healthy donors. As for the study in general: Unique TCR beta sequences numbering approximately 100 million came from around 180 million T cells in an earlier analysis.

Primers included in the PCR were 60 Vbeta and 13 Jbeta primers. Sequenced by immunoSEQ multiplex PCR; TCRdb stores in-frame clones only, minus some. The sample lists approximately 200,000 clones; roughly 84% were seen once. Turning to this clone: One end of the junction is discordant with germline, which a read error may explain.

The TCR comes from a girl aged 5 to 17 in good health and CMV-seronegative. The sequenced material came from PBMCs.

CDR3 amino acids: CASSLDGTVNYGHTF. The CDR3, as DNA: TGCGCCAGCAGCTTGGACGGGACAGTCAACTATGGCCACACCTTC. The V call is TRBV5-1, the J call TRBJ1-2; 7 nucleotides line up with TRBD1. This CDR3 spans 15 amino acids. From germline, CDR1 is SGHRS and CDR2 YFSETQ.